The rows below give T cell receptor beta chains drawn from one sample of a study of blood T cell repertoires in COVID-19. Sequencing was performed with immunoSEQ multiplex PCR; in TCRdb, only in-frame clones are kept and a portion is missing. The sample yields roughly 330,000 clones, 80% to 90% seen once. Input material: peripheral blood. These receptors came from a man aged 30 to 39 with COVID-19, enrolled during active disease. Each CDR3 is given with its conserved first and last residue. The D gene is left open where the match is weak. For some rows the clone size is stated as once, few or many, or as a class when expanded; others skip it.

D gene | J gene | clone size | CDR3 length | V gene | CDR3 protein | CDR3 DNA
TRBD2 | TRBJ2-7 | . | 16 | TRBV7-2 | CASSLDGMAGGTEQYF | TGTGCCAGCAGCTTAGACGGAATGGCGGGAGGAACCGAGCAGTACTTC
. | TRBJ2-5 | . | 15 | TRBV4-2 | CASSQGLGAEETQYF | TGTGCCAGCAGCCAAGGGTTGGGGGCCGAAGAGACCCAGTACTTC
. | TRBJ1-4 | . | 14 | TRBV18 | CASTQRVGPEKLFF | TGTGCCAGTACACAACGGGTGGGGCCCGAAAAACTGTTTTTT
. | TRBJ2-3 | . | 17 | TRBV5-4 | CASSSRLNVPMGDTQYF | TGTGCCAGCAGCTCCAGACTTAACGTGCCCATGGGAGATACGCAGTATTTT
TRBD1 | TRBJ1-5 | . | 17 | TRBV5-6 | CASSFGWTGTGAQPQHF | TGTGCCAGCAGCTTCGGTTGGACCGGGACAGGGGCCCAGCCCCAGCATTTT
TRBD2 | TRBJ2-2 | . | 19 | TRBV7-3 | CASSYWTSGSKDEHRGAVF | TGTGCCAGCAGCTATTGGACTAGCGGGAGTAAAGACGAACACCGGGGAGCTGTTTTT
. | TRBJ1-3 | few | 13 | TRBV24-1 | CATSEGDGNTIYF | TGTGCCACCAGTGAAGGAGACGGAAACACCATATATTTT
TRBD2 | TRBJ2-1 | . | 20 | TRBV5-1 | CASSSGTSVNRPSSYNEQFF | TGCGCCAGCAGCTCAGGGACTAGCGTTAACCGACCCTCCTCCTACAATGAGCAGTTCTTC
TRBD2 | TRBJ2-7 | . | 19 | TRBV19 | CASSMSSGTSGSVSYEQYF | TGTGCCAGTAGTATGTCGTCCGGGACTAGCGGGAGTGTCTCCTACGAGCAGTACTTC
TRBD2 | TRBJ2-1 | . | 18 | TRBV28 | CASSTTSGRAVSYNEQFF | TGTGCCAGCAGTACGACTAGCGGGAGGGCCGTGTCCTACAATGAGCAGTTCTTC
. | TRBJ1-1 | . | 15 | TRBV5-5 | CASSAYTGYGGEAFF | TGTGCCAGCAGCGCCTATACAGGGTATGGAGGTGAAGCTTTCTTT
. | TRBJ2-4 | once | 15 | TRBV28 | CASSSIQLAKNIQYF | TGTGCCAGCAGTTCGATACAGCTAGCCAAAAACATTCAGTACTTC
. | TRBJ2-7 | . | 13 | TRBV4-2 | CASSQAQELEQYF | TGTGCCAGCAGCCAAGCACAGGAGCTCGAGCAGTACTTC
TRBD2 | TRBJ2-1 | . | 16 | TRBV4-2 | CASSQDSAGAYNEQFF | TGTGCCAGCAGCCAAGATTCCGCGGGGGCCTACAATGAGCAGTTCTTC
. | TRBJ1-2 | . | 15 | TRBV4-1 | CASSQGPGSNYGYTF | TGCGCCAGCAGCCAAGGCCCCGGTTCTAACTATGGCTACACCTTC
TRBD1 | TRBJ1-6 | . | 16 | TRBV7-3 | CASSLRTGTGSSPLHF | TGTGCCAGCAGCTTAAGAACCGGGACAGGGAGTTCACCCCTCCACTTT